This passage covers 30 T cell receptor beta chains from one sample sequenced in a study of graft-versus-host responses after intestinal transplantation. Sequencing used immunoSEQ multiplex PCR; TCRdb keeps in-frame clones, though not all of them. This table holds some 92,000 clones, roughly 92% found once. These TCRs are of unknown antigen specificity. Material: unstimulated CD4+ T cells sorted from spleen or lymph node cells, obtained before intestinal transplant. The receptors were sampled from a human donor who received an intestinal transplant.

The chain links TRBV6-5 to TRBJ1-5, with TRBD1 as a possible D gene (6 bases). Trimming stripped 2 bases from V and 7 bases from J, with 9 bases between. CDR1 is MNHEY, CDR2 SVGAGI, per germline. The CDR3 has 13 amino acids. CDR3 nucleotide sequence: TGTGCCAGCAGTTACCGACAGGAACAGCCCCAGCATTTT. Translated: CASSYRQEQPQHF.

V and J are TRBV6-6 and TRBJ1-2; weak D call: TRBD1 (5 bases). The V end lost 0 bases, the J end lost 2 bases, and 7 bases lay between the germline ends. Germline CDR1 MNHNY, CDR2 SVGAGI (reference sequence). This CDR3 contains 14 residues. In DNA, the CDR3 is TGTGCCAGCAGTTACTCTGCAGGGAACTATGGCTACACCTTC. It is translated as CASSYSAGNYGYTF.

The V and J genes are TRBV11-2 and TRBJ2-1; 8 bases line up with TRBD2. After removal of 5 bases from V and 8 bases from J, the junction contained 8 bases not matched to a gene. CDR1 SGHAT and CDR2 FQNNGV come from the germline V gene. The CDR3 extends over 14 amino acids. CDR3 residues: CASSPTAGVHEQFF. CDR3 in DNA: TGTGCCAGCAGCCCTACAGCGGGAGTCCATGAGCAGTTCTTC.

The sample holds one count of this clone. CDR3 sequence: CASSPSPSPGDTQYF. In DNA, the CDR3 is TGTGCCAGCAGCCCAAGTCCCAGCCCAGGAGATACGCAGTATTTT. The rearrangement uses TRBV7-2 and TRBJ2-3; D is unclear. The CDR3 length is 15 residues. The V gene's germline CDR1 is SGHTA and CDR2 FQGNSA. V lost 5 bases and J lost 5, with 17 bases in between. Together with reference TRBV7-2 and TRBJ2-3, the CDR3 gives the full variable domain: GAGVSQSPSNKVTEKGKDVELRCDPISGHTALYWYRQSLGQGLEFLIYFQGNSAPDKSGLPSDRFSAERTGGSVSTLTIQRTQQEDSAVYLCASSPSPSPGDTQYFGPGTRLTVL.

This chain connects TRBV19 to TRBJ2-7, with TRBD1 identical over 8 bases. Germline lookup yields CDR1 LNHDA and CDR2 SQIVND (reference sequence). The CDR3 runs to 15 residues. V was clipped by 3 bases and J by 4 bases; unmatched bases: 8. DNA for the CDR3: TGTGCCAGTAGTATTCGGGGCCAGGGGGCATACGAGCAGTACTTC. Its protein is CASSIRGQGAYEQYF.

The J gene is TRBJ2-5, the V gene TRBV7-2; either TRBD1 or TRBD2 may supply D (7 bases each). CDR3 size: 15 residues. Germline-derived CDR1 and CDR2 are SGHTA and FQGNSA. V lost 4 bases and J lost 5, with 17 bases in between. The CDR3 coding sequence is TGTGCCAGCAGCTCGGACGCAGGGGGGGTGGAGACCCAGTACTTC. It codes for CASSSDAGGVETQYF.

The chain uses TRBV7-3 and TRBJ2-1; 14 positions match TRBD2. The V gene's germline CDR1 is SGHTA and CDR2 FQGTGA. V shed 1 base and J 8 bases; nucleotides not matched to a gene: 7. The CDR3 loop spans 17 amino acids. Here the CDR3 DNA reads TGTGCCAGCAGCTTAAGGGAGACTAGCGGGAGGGCCTATGAGCAGTTCTTC. Its translation is CASSLRETSGRAYEQFF. Full variable domain (remainder filled in from reference TRBV7-3 and TRBJ2-1): GAGVSQTPSNKVTEKGKYVELRCDPISGHTALYWYRQSLGQGPEFLIYFQGTGAADDSGLPNDRFFAVRPEGSVSTLKIQRTERGDSAVYLCASSLRETSGRAYEQFFGPGTRLTVL.

The rearrangement joins TRBV30 to TRBJ1-6; unclear D gene. The CDR3 contains 16 residues. V was pared by 0 bases and J by 7 bases, with 16 bases between. Germline CDR1 is GTSNPN and CDR2 is SVGIG (reference sequence). CDR3 coding DNA: TGTGCCTGGAGTGTGGGAAGGGCGATACGGAATTCACCCCTCCACTTT. The encoded protein is CAWSVGRAIRNSPLHF.

The genes are TRBV11-2 and TRBJ2-1, with 9 bases that match TRBD2. This CDR3 is 13 amino acids long. Looked up from germline, CDR1 is SGHAT and CDR2 is FQNNGV. V shed 2 bases, J shed 11 bases, and the junction held 4 bases outside the gene matches. CDR3 in DNA: TGTGCCAGCAGCTTATCACTAGCGGGTAAGCAGTTCTTC. Its protein product is CASSLSLAGKQFF.

The V call is TRBV5-1, the J call TRBJ2-1; TRBD1 aligns across 8 bases. The germline V gene encodes CDR1 SGHRS and CDR2 YFSETQ. The J segment lost 4 bases and the V segment lost 0 bases, leaving 3 bases of the junction unmatched. The CDR3 sequence is 15 residues long. CDR3 bases: TGCGCCAGCAGCTTGGACAGGGGGTCGTACAATGAGCAGTTCTTC. This encodes CASSLDRGSYNEQFF.

This chain joins TRBV9 and TRBJ2-2; 8 bases agree with TRBD2. Germline loops: CDR1 SGDLS, CDR2 YYNGEE. J was trimmed by 7 bases and V by 2 bases; bases with no gene match: 7. The CDR3 totals 15 residues. This CDR3 is CASSVRREGRGELFF. For the CDR3, the DNA is TGTGCCAGCAGCGTCCGTCGGGAGGGCCGCGGGGAGCTGTTTTTT.

This chain links TRBV6-5 with TRBJ2-3, with TRBD2 matching 7 bases. The V and J ends lost 6 bases and 2 bases, in that order; junction bases with no gene match: 5. Germline lookup yields CDR1 MNHEY and CDR2 SVGAGI. This CDR3 is built from 14 residues. The CDR3 region has the DNA TGTGCCAGCAGACGCGGGAGCTCCACAGATACGCAGTATTTT. This encodes CASRRGSSTDTQYF.

V and J are TRBV6-8 and TRBJ2-7; TRBD2 matches at 14 bases. The germline CDR1 and CDR2 sequences are MNHGY and SAAAGT. J gave up 5 bases and V 5 bases, and 2 bases lay outside the gene matches. CDR3 length: 14 amino acids. Here the CDR3 reads CASSRGLAGDEQYF. In DNA, the CDR3 is TGTGCCAGCAGTAGGGGACTAGCGGGAGACGAGCAGTACTTC.

The rearrangement uses TRBV7-9 and TRBJ2-2; unclear D gene. Germline CDR1 is SEHNR and CDR2 is FQNEAQ (reference sequence). V lost 1 base, J lost 6 bases, and 6 bases lay in between. This CDR3 region has 13 residues. In DNA form, the CDR3 reads TGTGCCAGCAGCTTAGTTCCCTCCGGGGAGCTGTTTTTT. Encoded protein: CASSLVPSGELFF.

In its sample, this clone was seen a few times. This rearrangement joins TRBV7-9 to TRBJ1-1; D unclear. V was clipped by 2 bases and J by 1 base, with 8 bases between them. Germline-derived CDR1 and CDR2 are SEHNR and FQNEAQ (reference sequence). This CDR3 has 14 residues. The CDR3 sequence is CASSLYGENTEAFF. In DNA form, the CDR3 reads TGTGCCAGCAGCTTATATGGGGAGAACACTGAAGCTTTCTTT.

V usage is TRBV5-6 and J usage is TRBJ1-2, with unresolved D. V was pared by 0 bases and J by 4 bases, with 10 bases between. The CDR3 is 14 amino acids. From germline, CDR1 is SGHDT and CDR2 YYEEEE. The CDR3 region is CASSLDAGSYGYTF. CDR3 DNA: TGTGCCAGCAGCTTGGACGCGGGATCCTATGGCTACACCTTC.

The chain couples TRBV27 to TRBJ2-1; 9 bases align to TRBD2. The CDR3 spans 16 residues. CDR1 and CDR2 (germline): MNHEY, SMNVEV (reference sequence). The junction had 9 bases not matched to a gene; V was cut back by 3 bases and J by 6 bases. CDR3 sequence reads: CASSFKAGGPLNEQFF. CDR3 nucleotides: TGTGCCAGCAGTTTTAAGGCGGGAGGGCCTCTCAATGAGCAGTTCTTC.

J is TRBJ2-1 and V is TRBV28; 7 positions match TRBD2. The trim removed 2 bases at V and 7 bases at J, leaving 8 bases unmatched. The germline CDR1 and CDR2 sequences are MDHEN and SYDVKM. The CDR3 totals 15 residues. The CDR3 DNA reads as TGTGCCAGCAGTTTAGGAGGGAGCGGGGATAATGAGCAGTTCTTC. Translated, it gives CASSLGGSGDNEQFF.

The chain has TRBV7-9 and TRBJ2-5; weak D call: TRBD2 (6 bases). Germline V gene sequence: CDR1 SEHNR, CDR2 FQNEAQ (reference sequence). Trimming removed 0 bases at V and 1 base at J, with 9 bases between. The CDR3 loop spans 15 amino acids. The CDR3 spells CASSLAIGGQETQYF. CDR3 nucleotides: TGTGCCAGCAGCTTAGCGATCGGGGGCCAAGAGACCCAGTACTTC. Using reference TRBV7-9 and TRBJ2-5 for the parts outside the CDR3, the full variable domain is DTGVSQNPRHKITKRGQNVTFRCDPISEHNRLYWYRQTLGQGPEFLTYFQNEAQLEKSRLLSDRFSAERPKGSFSTLEIQRTEQGDSAMYLCASSLAIGGQETQYFGPGTRLLVL.

This chain joins TRBV5-1 and TRBJ2-7, with 8 nucleotides matching TRBD2. CDR1 is SGHRS and CDR2 is YFSETQ in the germline V gene. V lost 3 bases to trimming and J lost 9 bases; unmatched junction nucleotides: 11. The CDR3 has 14 amino acids. The CDR3 DNA follows: TGCGCCAGCAGCTCTGAAGCGGGAGTTCTAGTGCAGTACTTC. Protein: CASSSEAGVLVQYF. Variable domain in full (rest from reference TRBV5-1 and TRBJ2-7): KAGVTQTPRYLIKTRGQQVTLSCSPISGHRSVSWYQQTPGQGLQFLFEYFSETQRNKGNFPGRFSGRQFSNSRSEMNVSTLELGDSALYLCASSSEAGVLVQYFGPGTRLTVT.

The rearrangement uses TRBV5-1 and TRBJ2-1; 7 bases fit TRBD2. The CDR3 length is 15 residues. Per the germline V gene, CDR1 is SGHRS and CDR2 is YFSETQ. V was pared by 5 bases and J by 8 bases, with 13 bases of the junction left unmatched. The CDR3 spells CASRIGLAGVYEQFF. The CDR3, as DNA: TGCGCCAGCAGGATCGGACTGGCGGGAGTCTATGAGCAGTTCTTC.

The chain recombines TRBV10-3 with TRBJ2-3, with 7 positions matching TRBD2. Germline V lookup: CDR1 ENHRY, CDR2 SYGVKD. The CDR3 is 14 residues long. Trimming cost V 8 bases and J 2 bases; bases outside gene matches: 7. The CDR3 DNA reads TGTGCCATCGGAACGGGGGGTAACACAGATACGCAGTATTTT. Translation gives CAIGTGGNTDTQYF.

The gene calls are TRBV27 and TRBJ2-7, with D possibly matching TRBD2 (6 bases). V shed 7 bases and J shed 4 bases, with 14 bases lying between them. CDR1 is MNHEY and CDR2 is SMNVEV in the germline V gene (reference sequence). The CDR3 covers 13 residues. The CDR3 loop reads CASTSGSRYEQYF. CDR3 in DNA: TGTGCCAGCACCTCCGGGAGTAGGTACGAGCAGTACTTC.

The chain links TRBV10-3 to TRBJ2-3; 8 nucleotides agree with TRBD2. Germline V gene sequence: CDR1 ENHRY, CDR2 SYGVKD. V lost 1 base to trimming and J lost 2 bases; unmatched junction nucleotides: 5. This CDR3 comprises 16 residues. CDR3 bases: TGTGCCATCAGTGAGTATAGCGGGACGAACACAGATACGCAGTATTTT. Protein sequence: CAISEYSGTNTDTQYF.

This clone has just a few counts. V is TRBV28 and J is TRBJ2-2; TRBD2 matches 8 bases. The CDR3 extends over 15 amino acids. Germline V gives CDR1 MDHEN, CDR2 SYDVKM. Trimming at V came to 6 bases and at J to 5 bases, leaving 8 bases not matched to a gene. The CDR3 DNA reads as TGTGCCAGCAGCCCCGGGGGGGGCGGGACCGGGGAGCTGTTTTTT. It yields the protein CASSPGGGGTGELFF.

V and J are TRBV7-9 and TRBJ2-1; no reliable D call. Germline V gene data show CDR1 as SEHNR and CDR2 as FQNEAQ (reference sequence). Trimming removed 5 bases at V and 5 bases at J, with 7 bases between. The CDR3 spans 12 residues. The CDR3 here is CASSPAHNEQFF. The CDR3, as DNA: TGTGCCAGCAGCCCGGCACACAATGAGCAGTTCTTC.

The chain is built from TRBV7-9 and TRBJ2-3; tentative D call: TRBD2 (6 bases). The CDR3 covers 17 residues. Germline CDR1 reads SEHNR; CDR2 reads FQNEAQ (reference sequence). Deletions cut 0 bases from V and 0 bases from J, with 13 bases between. CDR3 sequence: CASSLALGRPSTDTQYF. In DNA, the CDR3 is TGTGCCAGCAGCTTAGCGTTGGGGAGGCCCAGCACAGATACGCAGTATTTT.

V is TRBV9 and J is TRBJ2-7; weak D call: TRBD2 (6 bases). CDR3 size: 15 residues. V was trimmed by 0 bases and J by 0 bases, leaving 10 bases between them. Germline V gene data show CDR1 as SGDLS and CDR2 as YYNGEE. The CDR3 here is CASSVGRASSYEQYF. Written as DNA, the CDR3 is TGTGCCAGCAGCGTAGGGAGGGCGAGCTCCTACGAGCAGTACTTC.

The chain combines TRBV7-8 with TRBJ2-1, with TRBD2 matching over 7 bases. Losses at the gene ends were 1 base for V and 3 bases for J; bases not matched to a gene: 6. The germline V gene has CDR1 SGHVS and CDR2 FQNEAQ. The CDR3 contains 16 residues. CDR3 in DNA: TGTGCCAGCAGCTTAGTTATGGGGGGGGGCTACAATGAGCAGTTCTTC. Its translation is CASSLVMGGGYNEQFF.

The rearrangement joins TRBV27 to TRBJ2-7, with 12 bases that match TRBD1. CDR3 length equals 16 residues. J lost 0 bases, V lost 5 bases, and 5 bases had no gene match. CDR1 is MNHEY and CDR2 is SMNVEV in the germline V gene (reference sequence). The CDR3 nucleotides read TGTGCCAGCAGTGGGGGGACAGGGGGCGCCTCCTACGAGCAGTACTTC. Its translation is CASSGGTGGASYEQYF.